This entry describes one T cell receptor (beta chain). Its antigen is as yet unknown. This specimen belongs to a study of CD8 T cells in ankylosing spondylitis. V lost 0 bases and J 12 bases, leaving 8 bases between the germline ends. CDR3 size: 11 residues. The germline V gene has CDR1 ENHRY and CDR2 SYGVKD. General study findings and limits: Before this, some motif variants had been reported in reactive arthritis synovial fluid and blood. Roughly eight highly homologous variants made up a TCR beta motif that seemed to typify ankylosing spondylitis blood.

Construction of TCR beta libraries was performed using quantitative 5'-RACE with molecular barcodes. TCRdb analysed the 5' RACE reads with MiXCR anew, one entry per CDR3 protein. The sample contains almost 250,000 distinct CDR3 sequences, about 30% of which appear only once. This sequence was found in a male donor with ankylosing spondylitis or in good health (not recorded which). The chain carries TRBV10-3 and TRBJ1-1; tentative D call: TRBD1 (6 bases). Material for sequencing was blood, either unsorted or a sorted T cell fraction (not recorded which). The CDR3 nucleotides read TGTGCCATCAGTGAGTCGCAGGGGACTTTCTTT. Protein: CAISESQGTFF.